These T cell receptor beta chains were read from a single sample in a study of tumor-infiltrating lymphocytes in primary liver carcinoma. TCRdb independently ran MiXCR on the multiplex PCR reads; one entry per CDR3 protein. The data contain about 210,000 distinct CDR3 sequences, 85% of them singletons. Sequencing was performed on tumor tissue from primary liver carcinoma. The origin of the receptors is a man in his forties or fifties with primary liver carcinoma and hepatitis B virus infection. Both conserved end residues are part of each CDR3. The D gene is left open where the match is weak. Size tells how often a clone was seen (once, few, many) or the class of an expanded clone, and some rows leave it out.

d_call	v_call	j_call	clone_size	cdr3_nt	cdr3_aa
.	TRBV30	TRBJ1-1	.	TGCGCCTGGAGTGAGGAGAACAGGCGGAACACTGAAGCTTTCTTT	CAWSEENRRNTEAFF
TRBD2	TRBV11-1	TRBJ2-1	.	TGTTCCAGCAGCCCCCGGGGACAAGCGGGAGTCAGGGAGCAGTTCTTC	CSSSPRGQAGVREQFF
.	TRBV11-2	TRBJ2-7	.	TGTGCCCGCAGCTCGTTAGTGGGAGCGAGCCTCGAGCAGTACTTC	CARSSLVGASLEQYF
.	TRBV5-6	TRBJ2-3	.	TGTGCCAGCAGCGGTCAGGTTACATATACACAGTATTTT	CASSGQVTYTQYF
.	TRBV5-5	TRBJ2-7	.	TGTGCTAGCAGTCCACTAGGCTTCTCCTACGAGCAGTATTTC	CASSPLGFSYEQYF
TRBD2	TRBV12-3/TRBV12-4	TRBJ2-3	.	TGTGCCAGCAGGATAGCGGGAGGGAGCACAGATATGCATTATTTT	CASRIAGGSTDMHYF
.	TRBV28	TRBJ2-2	.	TGTGCCACTTCGAGGGACCTAACCACCGGGGAGCTGTTTTTT	CATSRDLTTGELFF
.	TRBV28	TRBJ2-2	.	TGTGCCAGCAGTTCAAGCTCAATTGCTACGCTGTTTTTT	CASSSSSIATLFF
.	TRBV12-5	TRBJ2-3	.	TGTGCCAGCAGAAACACAAATACACAGTATTTT	CASRNTNTQYF
.	TRBV28	TRBJ1-1	.	TGTGCCAACAGAAAACCCCACAGGGCAAACACTGAAGCTTTCTTT	CANRKPHRANTEAFF
.	TRBV11-1	TRBJ2-3	.	TGTGCCGGCAGCTCTGGGGGAAGCTCTGTTAGAGACCGCACAGATACGCAGTATTTT	CAGSSGGSSVRDRTDTQYF
TRBD2	TRBV25-1	TRBJ2-1	.	TGTGCCAGCAGCCCTTCCGGGACTATCGGGAGGGCGGGTGAGCAGTTCTTC	CASSPSGTIGRAGEQFF
TRBD1	TRBV19	TRBJ1-1	once	TGTGCCAGTAGTATTCCGGCAGGGGGGTTGAACACTGAAGCTTTCTTT	CASSIPAGGLNTEAFF
TRBD1	TRBV6-1	TRBJ1-2	.	TGTGCCAGCAGTGAACCCTTGGGACAGAGACGCGACTACACCTTC	CASSEPLGQRRDYTF
.	TRBV6-1	TRBJ2-5	.	TGTGCCAGCACCCCCTCTTGGGAGTGTCAAGAGACCCAGTATTTC	CASTPSWECQETQYF
.	TRBV29-1	TRBJ2-2	.	TGCAGAGTTGAAGTACTGGACTCTCAGGTCACTGGGGAGCAGTTTTTT	CRVEVLDSQVTGEQFF
TRBD1	TRBV29-1	TRBJ2-3	large	TGCAGCGTTTCCGGGACAGGGGCGTCAGATACGCAGTATTTT	CSVSGTGASDTQYF
.	TRBV29-1	TRBJ1-4	.	TGCAGCATTGTGATGGTAGAGGTAGAAAAACTGTTTTTT	CSIVMVEVEKLFF
.	TRBV29-1	TRBJ1-1	once	TGCAGCATCCATCAAGCTCAGGGAGGTAGTGAAGCTTTCTTT	CSIHQAQGGSEAFF
.	TRBV29-1	TRBJ1-3	.	TGCAACATTGGTGACAGAAACCTAAACACCATATATTTT	CNIGDRNLNTIYF
.	TRBV10-3	TRBJ2-5	.	TGTGCCATCAGTACGGTCTCGGGGTCCCAAGAGACACAGTACTTC	CAISTVSGSQETQYF
.	TRBV6-1	TRBJ2-5	.	TGTGCCAGCACTGGAATAGCTGGGGGTTCGGAGACCCAGTACTTT	CASTGIAGGSETQYF
TRBD2	TRBV11-1	TRBJ2-1	.	TGTACCAACAACCCCCGGGGACTAGCGGGAGTCGGGGAGCAGTTCTTC	CTNNPRGLAGVGEQFF
.	TRBV29-1	TRBJ1-1	once	TGCAGTGTCGTCAGAGGGGAGGAGAACACCGAAGCTTTCTTT	CSVVRGEENTEAFF
TRBD1	TRBV28	TRBJ1-6	.	TGTGCCAGTCAATCCGGGACAGGGGGCGTGATGGAGAATTCACCCCTCCACTTT	CASQSGTGGVMENSPLHF
.	TRBV5-1	TRBJ2-1	.	TGCGCCAGCAGCTTGGCCGGAGAGCGGAAAGAGCAGTTCTTC	CASSLAGERKEQFF
.	TRBV9	TRBJ2-1	few	TGTGCCAGCACCGTCGCCGGGTCCCCCAACAATGAGCAGTTCTTC	CASTVAGSPNNEQFF
.	TRBV6-5	TRBJ2-7	.	TGTGCCAGCAGGGGGGCAGGCGAATATGAGCAGTACTTC	CASRGAGEYEQYF
.	TRBV6-6	TRBJ2-2	.	TGTGCCACGGGAGAGAGTTACGCGAAGGGGGGCACCGGGGAGCTGTTTTTT	CATGESYAKGGTGELFF
TRBD2	TRBV4-2	TRBJ2-1	.	TGTGCCAGCAGCCAAAAGCCCGGCCTAGCGGGAGACAATGAGCAGTTCTTC	CASSQKPGLAGDNEQFF
.	TRBV5-5	TRBJ1-1	.	TGTGCCAGCAGCCATGACGGTGAGCGGTATACTGAAGTTTTCTTT	CASSHDGERYTEVFF
.	TRBV9	TRBJ2-3	.	TGTGCCAGCAGCCAGGGGACCGACACAGAAACGCAGTATTTT	CASSQGTDTETQYF
TRBD1	TRBV4-2	TRBJ2-7	.	TGTACCAGCAGTCCCTGGGACAGGGGAGGCCACGAGCAGTACTTC	CTSSPWDRGGHEQYF
.	TRBV12-3/TRBV12-4	TRBJ1-1	.	TGTGACAGCACATCAGACGGATACACTGAAGATTTCTTT	CDSTSDGYTEDFF
.	TRBV7-9	TRBJ1-5	many	TGTGCCAGCAGCCGCATCGGGGGAGGAGGTCAGCCCCAGCATTTT	CASSRIGGGGQPQHF
.	TRBV11-1	TRBJ2-2	.	TGTGCCGGCAGTCTTTGTGACACCGGGGAGCTGTTTTTT	CAGSLCDTGELFF
.	TRBV29-1	TRBJ2-7	.	TGCAGCGTCATGACATATGGGACCGGCACTCCCTACAAGCAGTACTTC	CSVMTYGTGTPYKQYF
TRBD1	TRBV4-2	TRBJ2-7	.	TGTGCCAGCAGCCCCTGGGACAGGGGAGGCCATGAGAAGTACTTC	CASSPWDRGGHEKYF
.	TRBV29-1	TRBJ2-1	once	TGTAGCGTGGCACCGACAGTCAATGAACAGCTCTTC	CSVAPTVNEQLF
.	TRBV5-4	TRBJ1-1	.	TGTGCCAGCACCGAGGGCAGTGTGTTGAGCACTGAAGCTTTCTTT	CASTEGSVLSTEAFF
TRBD1	TRBV29-1	TRBJ2-5	.	TGCAGCGTCGGTTCCGGGACAGGGGAAGAGACCCAGTACTTC	CSVGSGTGEETQYF